A selection of T cell receptor beta chains follows, all from one sample in a study of blood T cell repertoires in COVID-19. Some clones are missing from TCRdb's copy, which holds only in-frame ones; the method was immunoSEQ multiplex PCR. The sample carries roughly 140,000 clones, approximately 84% recorded once. The sample was peripheral blood. These receptors were taken from a man aged 70-80 years with acute or convalescent COVID-19. CDR3s include the opening cysteine and the closing phenylalanine or tryptophan. D genes are given only for firm matches. For some rows the clone size is stated as once, few or many, or as a class when expanded; others skip it.

CDR3 DNA: TGTGCCAGTAGTATAGCGGGGACCAGGGGCTTGTCCGAGCAGTACTTC
CDR3 protein: CASSIAGTRGLSEQYF
J gene: TRBJ2-7
clone size: .
V gene: TRBV19
D gene: .

CDR3 DNA: TGTGCCAGCAGCGCTTCACAGGGGGCGGTGGGCGTGGAGACCCAGTACTTC
CDR3 protein: CASSASQGAVGVETQYF
J gene: TRBJ2-5
clone size: .
V gene: TRBV9
D gene: TRBD1

CDR3 DNA: TGTGCCAGCAGCTTGGGGCCAATCAGGGGGAGGACCATATATTTT
CDR3 protein: CASSLGPIRGRTIYF
J gene: TRBJ1-3
clone size: .
V gene: TRBV5-5
D gene: TRBD1

CDR3 DNA: TGTGCCAGCAGCCAAGAAGGGAGGGTCACTGAAGCTTTCTTT
CDR3 protein: CASSQEGRVTEAFF
J gene: TRBJ1-1
clone size: .
V gene: TRBV3-1/TRBV3-2
D gene: .

CDR3 DNA: TGTGCCACCAGTGATCATCCAGGGACAGGGGCCAATGAGCAGTTCTTC
CDR3 protein: CATSDHPGTGANEQFF
J gene: TRBJ2-1
clone size: .
V gene: TRBV24-1
D gene: TRBD1

CDR3 DNA: TGTGCCAGCAGTGAAGTAGGGACTAGCGGATACAATGAGCAGTTCTTC
CDR3 protein: CASSEVGTSGYNEQFF
J gene: TRBJ2-1
clone size: .
V gene: TRBV6-1
D gene: TRBD2

CDR3 DNA: TGTGCCAGCAGCGTAGCACTCCACCAGGGCACTGAAGCTTTCTTT
CDR3 protein: CASSVALHQGTEAFF
J gene: TRBJ1-1
clone size: .
V gene: TRBV9
D gene: .

CDR3 DNA: TGCGCCAGCAGTGAATCTAGGACTTACCAAGAGACCCAGTACTTC
CDR3 protein: CASSESRTYQETQYF
J gene: TRBJ2-5
clone size: .
V gene: TRBV10-2
D gene: .

CDR3 DNA: TGTGCCAGCAGCTTCAGGGGACAGGGTTCCTACGAGCAGTACTTC
CDR3 protein: CASSFRGQGSYEQYF
J gene: TRBJ2-7
clone size: .
V gene: TRBV7-8
D gene: TRBD1

CDR3 DNA: TGTGCCAGCATGTACAGGGAAAACACTGAAGCTTTCTTT
CDR3 protein: CASMYRENTEAFF
J gene: TRBJ1-1
clone size: .
V gene: TRBV6-5
D gene: .

CDR3 DNA: TGTGCCAGCAGCTTAGTAGGCGGACAGAGCAATGAGCAGTTCTTC
CDR3 protein: CASSLVGGQSNEQFF
J gene: TRBJ2-1
clone size: few
V gene: TRBV11-2
D gene: .

CDR3 DNA: TGTGCCACCAGTGATCAGGGGGCGGACGAAAAACTGTTTTTT
CDR3 protein: CATSDQGADEKLFF
J gene: TRBJ1-4
clone size: .
V gene: TRBV24-1
D gene: TRBD1

CDR3 DNA: TGTGCCAGCAGCTTAAATCTAGCGGGAACCTACGAGCAGTACTTC
CDR3 protein: CASSLNLAGTYEQYF
J gene: TRBJ2-7
clone size: .
V gene: TRBV5-5
D gene: TRBD2

CDR3 DNA: TGTGCCAGTAGTACCGGGACAGGGACTAGCGGGAGCTACAATGAGCAGTTCTTC
CDR3 protein: CASSTGTGTSGSYNEQFF
J gene: TRBJ2-1
clone size: .
V gene: TRBV19
D gene: TRBD2

CDR3 DNA: TGTGCCAGCAGCTTTAGGTCCCGACAGGAGTGGGGGAACACTGAAGCTTTCTTT
CDR3 protein: CASSFRSRQEWGNTEAFF
J gene: TRBJ1-1
clone size: few
V gene: TRBV7-3
D gene: .

CDR3 DNA: TGTGCCAGCAGCCGGACAGTGTTTGAGCCCCAGCATTTT
CDR3 protein: CASSRTVFEPQHF
J gene: TRBJ1-5
clone size: .
V gene: TRBV11-2
D gene: .